This is a list of T cell receptor beta chains from one sample in a study of blood T cell repertoires in COVID-19. Generated by immunoSEQ multiplex PCR, the TCRdb table keeps only in-frame clones and is missing some. The table has approximately 180,000 clones, 80% to 90% seen once; the top ten hold 11%. The sample was peripheral blood. Every receptor here comes from a human donor with active or convalescent COVID-19. The donor label of this sample is uncertain. The conserved cysteine and the conserved F or W are not part of the CDR3 here.

J: TRBJ2-1; V: TRBV11-3; CDR3: ASSSRLAGTYNEQF
J: TRBJ1-4; V: TRBV4-3; CDR3: ASSQDHRGEKLF
J: TRBJ2-3; V: TRBV19; CDR3: ASRSSGMGGKVTDTQY
J: TRBJ2-3; V: TRBV6-2/TRBV6-3; CDR3: ASSSMTSLSSTDTQY
J: TRBJ2-3; V: TRBV19; CDR3: ASSISQGLLAFQDTQY
J: TRBJ1-2; V: TRBV5-4; CDR3: ASSLAAGGGADGYT
J: TRBJ2-1; V: TRBV5-4; CDR3: ASSLGLAGYNEQF
J: TRBJ2-7; V: TRBV29-1; CDR3: SVASGRAEQY
J: TRBJ2-7; V: TRBV19; CDR3: ASSPPGGAFYEQY
J: TRBJ2-6; V: TRBV19; CDR3: ASWAPGANVLT
J: TRBJ2-1; V: TRBV12-3/TRBV12-4; CDR3: ASRPTDNEQF
J: TRBJ2-1; V: TRBV6-2/TRBV6-3; CDR3: ASSATSGGYNEQF
J: TRBJ2-7; V: TRBV30; CDR3: AWSWDREYEQY
J: TRBJ2-2; V: TRBV5-4; CDR3: ASSLGTSATGELF
J: TRBJ2-1; V: TRBV11-3; CDR3: ASSPTPGTSGTYNEQF
J: TRBJ2-7; V: TRBV6-6; CDR3: ASSYGRTGAGYEQY
J: TRBJ1-1; V: TRBV6-1; CDR3: ASSEGQRGAF
J: TRBJ1-2; V: TRBV7-3; CDR3: ASSLNRVHGYT
J: TRBJ1-3; V: TRBV18; CDR3: ASSPTRQGVNTIY
J: TRBJ1-2; V: TRBV9; CDR3: ASSGHRGMYGYT
J: TRBJ2-6; V: TRBV4-2; CDR3: ASSQSGQGAWGANVLT
J: TRBJ2-3; V: TRBV5-4; CDR3: ASSLAGGSSVDTQY
J: TRBJ2-7; V: TRBV7-9; CDR3: ASSFGGLLYEQY
J: TRBJ2-2; V: TRBV9; CDR3: ASSPRDWNTGELF
J: TRBJ2-1; V: TRBV5-4; CDR3: ASSYPTTEQF
J: TRBJ2-2; V: TRBV14; CDR3: ASSLGTANTGELF
J: TRBJ2-1; V: TRBV19; CDR3: ASCEGLEQF
J: TRBJ2-5; V: TRBV7-9; CDR3: ASSLGLLGETQY
J: TRBJ2-3; V: TRBV18; CDR3: ASSPAGGPTDTQY
J: TRBJ1-6; V: TRBV19; CDR3: ASTTTGQNSPLH
J: TRBJ2-1; V: TRBV7-2; CDR3: ASSLEGLGVAASYNEQF
J: TRBJ2-4; V: TRBV28; CDR3: ASSSSRGYIQY
J: TRBJ1-5; V: TRBV2; CDR3: ASVSEWGQPQH
J: TRBJ1-2; V: TRBV21-1; CDR3: ASSKLGPQTGSYGYT
J: TRBJ2-1; V: TRBV7-3; CDR3: ASSRHWRSYNEQF
J: TRBJ2-7; V: TRBV21-1; CDR3: ASSKDVLAPSRSYEQY
J: TRBJ1-4; V: TRBV4-3; CDR3: ASSQVKWQREKLF